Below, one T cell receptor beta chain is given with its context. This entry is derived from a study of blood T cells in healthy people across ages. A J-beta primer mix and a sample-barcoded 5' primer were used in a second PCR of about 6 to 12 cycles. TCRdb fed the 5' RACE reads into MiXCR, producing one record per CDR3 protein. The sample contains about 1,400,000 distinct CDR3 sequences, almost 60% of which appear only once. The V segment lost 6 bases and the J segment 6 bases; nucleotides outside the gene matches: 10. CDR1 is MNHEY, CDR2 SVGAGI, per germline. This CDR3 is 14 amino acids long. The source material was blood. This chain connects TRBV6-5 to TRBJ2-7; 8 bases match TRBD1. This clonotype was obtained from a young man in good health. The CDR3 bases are TGTGCCAGCAGCCGGGGACAGGCCCAGTTCGAGCAGTACTTC. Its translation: CASSRGQAQFEQYF.